This TCR beta chain was captured in a study of blood T cells in healthy people across ages. Combining a sample-barcoded 5' primer with a J-beta primer mix, a second PCR ran for roughly 6 to 12 cycles. Every individual sample yielded 2.5 million or more paired-end reads (each containing CDR3). In TCRdb, the 5' RACE reads were re-called with MiXCR into one record per CDR3 protein. The data show roughly 800,000 distinct CDR3 sequences, around a quarter seen once. This CDR3 contains 14 residues. Deletions cut 1 base from V and 7 bases from J, with 10 bases between. Per the germline V gene, CDR1 is LGHDT and CDR2 is YNNKEL (reference sequence). These same data were also listed under a study on T cells of mothers and their children.

The gene calls are TRBV3-1 and TRBJ2-2; D not certain. Sequencing was performed on blood. This clonotype was obtained from a boy aged 5 to 17 in good health. CDR3 region: CASSQVGPIGELFF. The CDR3 DNA follows: TGTGCCAGCAGCCAAGTCGGACCCATCGGGGAGCTGTTTTTT.